These T cell receptor beta chains were read from a single sample in a study of monozygotic twins with inflammatory bowel disease. TCRdb re-called the 5' RACE reads and shows each CDR3 protein once, DNA omitted. The sample table includes some 170,000 distinct CDR3 sequences. The specimen was blood. The source of these receptors is a human donor with ulcerative colitis or Crohn's disease, or a healthy co-twin of an affected twin (not recorded which). The CDR3 runs from the conserved cysteine through the conserved F or W.

j_call	v_call	cdr3_aa
TRBJ2-7	TRBV6-1	CASRSGTEVYEQYF
TRBJ2-7	TRBV6-1	CASSAVYGGSYEQYF
TRBJ1-2	TRBV24-1	CATSRGKDGYTF
TRBJ2-5	TRBV5-5	CASSQAWEQETQYF
TRBJ2-5	TRBV12-3/TRBV12-4	CASSLGTNFQETQYF
TRBJ1-3	TRBV5-6	CASSVREGHGNTIYF
TRBJ2-1	TRBV5-1	CASSPRQGMGTEDF
TRBJ2-1	TRBV3-1	CASSHLAGQEQFF
TRBJ2-3	TRBV5-1	CASSSSVSTDTQYF
TRBJ1-1	TRBV25-1	CASSEVGQATLNTEAFF
TRBJ2-5	TRBV18	CASSPTPKDQETQYF
TRBJ2-2	TRBV12-3/TRBV12-4	CASKSVGELFF
TRBJ2-7	TRBV27	CASSPSWDAAYEQYF
TRBJ2-1	TRBV5-1	CASRGDGYNEQFF
TRBJ2-1	TRBV7-2	CASSIPRAHVGHEQFF
TRBJ2-3	TRBV7-9	CAIPIVVGSGTDTQYF